This T cell receptor beta chain was identified in a study of blood T cells in healthy people across ages. V was clipped by 5 bases and J by 7 bases, with 30 bases between them. Germline CDR1 and CDR2: MDHEN and SYDVKM. The CDR3 contains 18 residues. Study conclusions and caveats: Comparison with aged donors showed that long-lived donors had more naive CD4+ cells and higher diversity. Strong correlation linked observed beta diversity and percent naive T cells.

Every participating donor contributed about 10 milliliters of peripheral blood through a draw. Next came a second PCR, run for about 7 to 12 cycles, which used a sample-barcoded 5' primer along with a J-beta primer mix. TCRdb processed the 5' RACE reads anew with MiXCR; each CDR3 protein has one entry. In the table there are about 1.8 million distinct CDR3 sequences, 49% of which are singletons. About this clonotype itself: Its target is not known.

Sequences were obtained from blood. The origin of this receptor is a woman aged 40 to 50 in good health. The chain employs TRBV28 and TRBJ2-7, with D possibly called TRBD1 or TRBD2 (5 bases each). CDR3 protein: CASSPLLEGRAISGEQYF. CDR3 in DNA: TGTGCCAGCAGTCCCCTCCTTGAGGGACGTGCTATAAGTGGAGAGCAGTACTTC.